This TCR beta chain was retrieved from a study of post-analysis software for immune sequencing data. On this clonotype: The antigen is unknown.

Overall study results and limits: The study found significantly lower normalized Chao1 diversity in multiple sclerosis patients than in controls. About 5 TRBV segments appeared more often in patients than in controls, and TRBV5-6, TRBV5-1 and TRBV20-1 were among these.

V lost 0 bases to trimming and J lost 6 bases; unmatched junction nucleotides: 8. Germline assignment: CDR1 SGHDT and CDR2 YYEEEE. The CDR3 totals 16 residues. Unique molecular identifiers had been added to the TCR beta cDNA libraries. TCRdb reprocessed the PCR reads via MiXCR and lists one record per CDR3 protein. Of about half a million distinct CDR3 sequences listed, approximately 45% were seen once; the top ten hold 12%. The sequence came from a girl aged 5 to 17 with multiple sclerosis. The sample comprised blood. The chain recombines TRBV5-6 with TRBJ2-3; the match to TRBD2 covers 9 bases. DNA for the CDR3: TGTGCCAGCAGCTTGGGACTAGCGGTCATAAAGGATACGCAGTATTTT. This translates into CASSLGLAVIKDTQYF.